This TCR beta chain comes out of a study of post-analysis software for immune sequencing data. TCR beta cDNA libraries had unique molecular identifiers. TCRdb passed the PCR reads through MiXCR, listing each CDR3 protein once. The sample lists 750,000 to 900,000 distinct CDR3 sequences; around 42% were seen once. Study observations and caveats: Elevated frequency relative to controls characterized about 5 TRBV segments in patients, TRBV5-6, TRBV5-1 and TRBV20-1 among them.

The ends lost 5 bases at V and 3 bases at J; junction bases unmatched: 6. The CDR3 is 16 residues long. On this clonotype itself: Its antigen is unknown.

This clonotype originated in a girl between 5 and 17 years old with multiple sclerosis. Material: blood. The chain combines TRBV12-3 or TRBV12-4 with TRBJ2-5; 13 bases match TRBD2. The CDR3 loop is CASSSPGTSGKETQYF. CDR3 coding DNA: TGTGCCAGCAGTAGTCCCGGGACTAGCGGGAAAGAGACCCAGTACTTC.